These 3 T cell receptor beta chains share one sample of origin, sequenced in a study of shared clonotypes between healthy human individuals. Profiled with immunoSEQ multiplex PCR; TCRdb holds only in-frame clones, not every one. The repertoire has about 2 million clones, 90% to 95% of them found once; the top ten carry roughly 0.13%. Material for sequencing was naive CD4+ T cells sorted from blood. Subset in this sample: CD45RA+ positively selected. Receptors were obtained from a man aged 18-30 years in good health.

As DNA, the CDR3 is TGTGCCACCTCCGGGACAGGTAGCAATCAGCCCCAGCATTTT. Translated, it gives CATSGTGSNQPQHF. The chain combines TRBV19 with TRBJ1-5; 8 nucleotides line up with TRBD1. The junction had 5 bases not matched to a gene; V was cut back by 10 bases and J by 0 bases. In germline, CDR1 is LNHDA, CDR2 SQIVND (reference sequence). The CDR3 loop spans 14 amino acids.

The chain has TRBV5-1 and TRBJ2-7, with D unclear. This CDR3 contains 14 residues. The germline gives CDR1 SGHRS, CDR2 YFSETQ. Trimming cost V 4 bases and J 0 bases, with 11 bases left between them. The CDR3 nucleotides read TGCGCCAGCAGCCCAGTGGAGAGCTCCTACGAGCAGTACTTC. Encoded protein: CASSPVESSYEQYF.

The chain uses TRBV6-1 and TRBJ1-3; D may be TRBD1 (5 bases). Germline V gives CDR1 MNHNS, CDR2 SASEGT. The length of the CDR3 is 19 residues. V shed 3 bases and J shed 2 bases, with 23 bases lying between them. The CDR3 DNA reads as TGTGCCAGCAGTGATGCTCAAAGGGGCAGGGTTCTCGCTGGAAACACCATATATTTT. Its protein is CASSDAQRGRVLAGNTIYF.